This TCR beta chain was identified during a study of blood T cell repertoires in COVID-19. Per germline, CDR1 SGHDN and CDR2 FVKESK. CDR3 length: 14 amino acids. Trimming at V came to 1 base and at J to 2 bases, leaving 2 bases not matched to a gene. Profiling relied on immunoSEQ multiplex PCR, and the TCRdb table lists in-frame clones only, not all of them. Of around 160,000 clones listed, 81% were seen once; the top ten hold 9.5% to 11%. This TCR was recovered from a man between 60 and 70 years old with active or convalescent COVID-19. The rearrangement links TRBV14 to TRBJ2-7; TRBD2 matches 7 bases. The specimen sequenced was peripheral blood. The CDR3 here is CASSQVGGAYEQYF. DNA for the CDR3: TGTGCCAGCAGCCAAGTGGGGGGGGCCTACGAGCAGTACTTC. The variable domain in full, with the rest retrieved from reference TRBV14 and TRBJ2-7, is EAGVTQFPSHSVIEKGQTVTLRCDPISGHDNLYWYRRVMGKEIKFLLHFVKESKQDESGMPNNRFLAERTGGTYSTLKVQPAELEDSGVYFCASSQVGGAYEQYFGPGTRLTVT.